This T cell receptor (beta chain) was recovered during a study of T cells after yellow fever vaccination. Whole-study context: Where fractions had low cell numbers, libraries were prepared from them with the SMART-Seq v4 Ultra Low Input RNA kit. Findings and limits, study-wide: The study found a weaker secondary response that peaked faster, day 5 versus 15.

This clonotype has only a few counts. The antigen remains unidentified. CDR1 and CDR2 (germline): SGHRS, YFSETQ. This CDR3 spans 14 amino acids. V shed 5 bases and J shed 3 bases, with 11 bases lying between them. Production of TCR cDNA was by 5'RACE template switching, which also added a universal primer site and UMIs. TCRdb reprocessed the 5' RACE reads with MiXCR, giving one entry per CDR3 protein. Here the sample spans hundreds of thousands of distinct CDR3 sequences, approximately 13% being singletons. This TCR was recovered from a man in his thirties or forties who received the YFV17D yellow fever vaccine. The chain has TRBV5-1 and TRBJ2-2; tentatively, D is TRBD2 (6 bases). Here the sequenced sample was PBMCs, taken on the day of the yellow fever booster vaccination. The CDR3 DNA is TGCGCCAGCAGAAGACAGCGGGACACCGGGGAGCTGTTTTTT. Protein: CASRRQRDTGELFF.